This T cell receptor beta chain was recovered during a study of blood T cell repertoires in COVID-19. V gave up 6 bases and J gave up 7 bases; unmatched junction bases: 6. Looked up from germline, CDR1 is LGHDT and CDR2 is YNNKEL (reference sequence). The CDR3 loop spans 14 amino acids. The assay was immunoSEQ multiplex PCR, and TCRdb's table has in-frame clones only and misses some. The repertoire consists of about 170,000 clones, with 83% occurring once and the leading ten covering approximately 4%. The sequence was collected from a woman aged 45-60 years in a cohort exposed to, infected with or recovered from COVID-19 (not recorded which). The specimen was PBMCs or T cells enriched from blood (not recorded which). The V gene is TRBV3-1 (or the pseudogene TRBV3-2), the J gene TRBJ1-6; TRBD1 aligns across 7 bases. This chain's CDR3 is CASRGDRENSPLHF. CDR3 DNA: TGTGCCAGCAGAGGCGACAGGGAGAATTCACCCCTCCACTTT.